This T cell receptor (beta chain) was documented in a study of regulatory T cells in long-lasting Graves disease. The sample's time point: newly diagnosed GD, antithyroid drugs for less than 3 months. The TCR library was prepared using RNA isolated from PBMCs. There are 13 residues in the CDR3. The V gene end was trimmed by 6 bases and the J gene end by 0 bases; junction bases not matched to a gene: 1. The V gene's germline CDR1 is LNHDA and CDR2 SQIVND (reference sequence). Building of the TCR beta libraries involved iRepertoire HTBI primers and Arm-PCR of CDR3 regions. The authors' processing: The samples yielded about 60 TRBV and around 14 TRBJ segments. Each CDR3 protein is one row after TCRdb ran MiXCR on the multiplex PCR reads. These V and J calls originate from TCRdb's pipeline instead of the authors' own analysis. The sample includes about 380,000 distinct CDR3 sequences, around 15% of them seen just once.

The gene calls are TRBV19 and TRBJ1-1; TRBD1 agrees at 7 bases. The sequence was obtained from a female donor with Graves disease. The sequenced sample was peripheral blood mononuclear cells (PBMCs), obtained at new diagnosis, from a patient treated with antithyroid drugs. The CDR3 nucleotides read TGTGCCAGTAGGGGGACAGTGAACACTGAAGCTTTCTTT. Its translation is CASRGTVNTEAFF.